Listed here are 18 T cell receptor beta chains from one sample, sequenced in a study of blood T cell repertoires in COVID-19. Some clones are missing from TCRdb's copy, which holds only in-frame ones; the method was immunoSEQ multiplex PCR. Of roughly 90,000 clones detected, more than 80% appear once; the ten largest clones hold 2.5% to 3.5%. The sample was peripheral blood. Every receptor here comes from a man aged 50-59 years with COVID-19, enrolled during active disease.

This chain uses TRBV4-2 with TRBJ1-3; D possibly corresponds to TRBD1 (5 bases). The germline V and J ends were trimmed by 1 base and 0 bases, with 7 bases remaining between them. The CDR3 covers 15 residues. Germline V CDR1 and CDR2: LGHNA, YNFKEQ. The CDR3, as DNA: TGTGCCAGCAGCCAAGTGACAGACTCTGGAAACACCATATATTTT. It is translated as CASSQVTDSGNTIYF.

The V call is TRBV4-2, the J call TRBJ1-2; D is ambiguous. This CDR3 has 13 amino acids. Germline assignment: CDR1 LGHNA and CDR2 YNFKEQ. Trimming took off 0 bases at V and 4 bases at J, with 6 bases between the two ends. The CDR3 DNA reads TGTGCCAGCAGCCAAGAGGAGGCCTATGGCTACACCTTC. Residues: CASSQEEAYGYTF.

This clone was seen a few times. J is TRBJ1-4 and V is TRBV6-2 or TRBV6-3; D ambiguous. Germline CDR1 and CDR2: MNHEY and SVGEGT. Trimming cost V 2 bases and J 10 bases, with 17 bases left between them. The CDR3 runs to 15 residues. Written as DNA, the CDR3 is TGTGCCAGCAGTTACGGAAGGTTGCAACTAGGAAAACTGTTTTTT. This translates into CASSYGRLQLGKLFF.

V is TRBV5-1 and J is TRBJ1-3; D ambiguous. With 4 bases removed from V and 0 bases from J, the gap between germline ends came to 11 bases. Germline loops: CDR1 SGHRS, CDR2 YFSETQ. The CDR3 length is 15 residues. Here the CDR3 reads CASSPGASSGNTIYF. The CDR3 DNA sequence: TGCGCCAGCAGCCCCGGAGCCAGCTCTGGAAACACCATATATTTT.

This chain joins TRBV27 and TRBJ2-5; TRBD2 might be the D (5 bases). Germline CDR1 MNHEY, CDR2 SMNVEV (reference sequence). With 2 bases removed from V and 5 bases from J, the gap between germline ends came to 15 bases. CDR3 length: 15 residues. The CDR3 DNA follows: TGTGCCAGCAGTTTACGGACTCCGAATGGGGAGACCCAGTACTTC. Translating it yields CASSLRTPNGETQYF.

The V gene is TRBV10-3, the J gene TRBJ1-1, with D perhaps TRBD1 (5 bases). Germline lookup yields CDR1 ENHRY and CDR2 SYGVKD. V was shortened by 9 bases and J by 4 bases, with 15 bases between the two germline ends. The length of the CDR3 is 13 residues. The CDR3 spells CAIRESQGTEAFF. CDR3 DNA sequence: TGTGCCATTAGGGAAAGCCAGGGCACTGAAGCTTTCTTT.

A note on this clone: Germline and junction disagree at one end, which may indicate a read error. This rearrangement joins TRBV25-1 to TRBJ1-6, with D unclear. Germline-derived CDR1 and CDR2 are MGHDK and SYGVNS. The CDR3 is made up of 9 amino acids. CDR3 protein: CASSETAGF. The CDR3 DNA reads as TGTGCCAGCAGTGAAACGGCGGGTTTT.

The chain links TRBV18 to TRBJ1-5, with D unclear. V was cut by 3 bases and J by 3 bases, with 6 bases left in between. Germline lookup yields CDR1 KGHSH and CDR2 LQKENI. The CDR3 consists of 13 residues. Here the CDR3 DNA reads TGTGCCAGCTCACCGGGCAACAATCAGCCCCAGCATTTT. Its translation: CASSPGNNQPQHF.

The CDR3 DNA sequence: TGTGCCAGCAGCTTCCCCACAGGGAGCTCTGAAGCTTTCTTT. The encoded protein is CASSFPTGSSEAFF. The chain recombines TRBV5-6 with TRBJ1-1; TRBD1 is a possible D gene (6 bases). The CDR3 extends over 14 amino acids. V shed 2 bases and J shed 6 bases, with 14 bases lying between them. In germline, CDR1 is SGHDT, CDR2 YYEEEE.

The CDR3 sequence: CATSEDRNTEAFF. CDR3 DNA sequence: TGTGCCACCAGTGAGGACAGGAACACTGAAGCTTTCTTT. The V gene is TRBV24-1, the J gene TRBJ1-1; the D gene is possibly TRBD1 (6 bases). The germline CDR1 and CDR2 sequences are KGHDR and SFDVKD. The V end lost 4 bases, the J end lost 1 base, and 6 bases lay between the germline ends. The CDR3 loop spans 13 amino acids.

This rearrangement joins TRBV9 to TRBJ1-2; D gene uncertain. CDR1 SGDLS and CDR2 YYNGEE come from the germline V gene. V was shortened by 1 base and J by 0 bases, with 10 bases between the two germline ends. CDR3 length: 15 amino acids. This chain's CDR3 is CASSVSTETNYGYTF. The CDR3 nucleotides are TGTGCCAGCAGCGTATCTACAGAGACTAACTATGGCTACACCTTC.

CDR3 region: CASRGQEVNYGYTF. The CDR3 DNA is TGTGCCAGCAGAGGACAGGAAGTTAACTATGGCTACACCTTC. The chain has TRBV2 and TRBJ1-2, with 7 bases identical to TRBD1. J gave up 1 base and V 6 bases, and 5 bases lay outside the gene matches. The CDR3 runs 14 residues. Germline values: CDR1 SNHLY, CDR2 FYNNEI.

This sequence joins TRBV29-1 and TRBJ2-7; the match to TRBD1 covers 12 bases. Trimming took 7 bases from V and 8 from J; bases not matched to a gene: 9. The length of the CDR3 is 13 residues. The germline V gene has CDR1 SQVTM and CDR2 ANQGSEA. The CDR3, as DNA: TGCAGCGCCGAAGGGACAGGGGGCCGAAAGCAGTACTTC. It specifies CSAEGTGGRKQYF.

The rearrangement links TRBV11-3 to TRBJ2-1, with a tentative D call TRBD1 (6 bases). The V and J ends lost 3 bases and 5 bases respectively, with 8 bases between them. Germline V gives CDR1 SGHNT, CDR2 YENEEA. This CDR3 spans 13 amino acids. As DNA, the CDR3 is TGTGCCAGCAGCTTCGGACAGAACAATGAGCAGTTCTTC. This sequence encodes CASSFGQNNEQFF.

The rearrangement joins TRBV6-5 to TRBJ1-6; D might be TRBD1 (6 bases). The CDR3 extends over 16 amino acids. In germline, CDR1 is MNHEY, CDR2 SVGAGI. The ends were cut back, 0 bases at V and 1 base at J, with 7 bases in the middle. The CDR3 nucleotides are TGTGCCAGCAGTTACTCTGGACAGTCCTATAATTCACCCCTCCACTTT. Amino acid sequence: CASSYSGQSYNSPLHF.

The chain carries TRBV6-5 and TRBJ2-3; D is possibly TRBD2 (6 bases). Per the germline V gene, CDR1 is MNHEY and CDR2 is SVGAGI. CDR3 length: 15 residues. V lost 5 bases to trimming and J lost 0 bases, with 12 bases between them. CDR3: CASSPAGSSTDTQYF. CDR3 coding DNA: TGTGCCAGCAGTCCCGCGGGATCTAGCACAGATACGCAGTATTTT.

The chain is built from TRBV9 and TRBJ2-7; 7 bases align to TRBD2. V was pared by 4 bases and J by 3 bases, with 7 bases of the junction left unmatched. The CDR3 runs to 14 residues. Per the germline V gene, CDR1 is SGDLS and CDR2 is YYNGEE. CDR3 coding DNA: TGTGCCAGCAGCCCCGGGGGGACTGGCTACGAGCAGTACTTC. Its translation: CASSPGGTGYEQYF.

The genes are TRBV7-3 and TRBJ2-3; 12 bases line up with TRBD2. CDR3 length equals 16 residues. Germline lookup yields CDR1 SGHTA and CDR2 FQGTGA. V lost 5 bases, J lost 2 bases, and 5 bases stayed unmatched. CDR3: CASSPGLAGLTDTQYF. The CDR3 DNA sequence: TGTGCCAGCAGCCCCGGACTAGCGGGACTCACAGATACGCAGTATTTT.